This T cell receptor beta chain stems from a study of metastatic and nonmetastatic thyroid tumors. Study overall: The authors compared repertoires across blood and tumor or nodule tissue from malignant and benign thyroid patients.

Methods used by the authors: Across clinicopathological groups, CDR3 differences served as the basis for building a distant-metastasis classifier for papillary thyroid cancer. TCRdb called clones again from the PCR reads with MiXCR. The V and J calls and clone size are TCRdb's, not the authors'. The table lists approximately 70,000 clones, under 5% of them singletons, with 20% to 25% in the top ten. This clone was observed a few times. What it recognizes is unknown. There were no patients who had received any treatment before thyroid surgery. Findings and limits, study-wide: Malignant thyroid tumors reportedly exceeded benign nodules significantly in TCR beta diversity, with the difference appearing in blood and tumor.

V shed 6 bases and J shed 0 bases, with 21 bases lying between them. CDR3 length: 17 residues. Germline assignment: CDR1 KGHSH and CDR2 LQKENI. This TCR came from a female donor with papillary thyroid cancer or a benign thyroid nodule (not recorded which). Some clones in this sample may be carry-over from other donors' samples. The material sequenced was blood. This chain joins TRBV18 and TRBJ2-7, with a weak D call TRBD1 (6 bases). CDR3 DNA sequence: TGTGCCAGCTCGCTCACCGGTGACAGGCAGAGCTCCTACGAGCAGTACTTC. Translated, it gives CASSLTGDRQSSYEQYF.